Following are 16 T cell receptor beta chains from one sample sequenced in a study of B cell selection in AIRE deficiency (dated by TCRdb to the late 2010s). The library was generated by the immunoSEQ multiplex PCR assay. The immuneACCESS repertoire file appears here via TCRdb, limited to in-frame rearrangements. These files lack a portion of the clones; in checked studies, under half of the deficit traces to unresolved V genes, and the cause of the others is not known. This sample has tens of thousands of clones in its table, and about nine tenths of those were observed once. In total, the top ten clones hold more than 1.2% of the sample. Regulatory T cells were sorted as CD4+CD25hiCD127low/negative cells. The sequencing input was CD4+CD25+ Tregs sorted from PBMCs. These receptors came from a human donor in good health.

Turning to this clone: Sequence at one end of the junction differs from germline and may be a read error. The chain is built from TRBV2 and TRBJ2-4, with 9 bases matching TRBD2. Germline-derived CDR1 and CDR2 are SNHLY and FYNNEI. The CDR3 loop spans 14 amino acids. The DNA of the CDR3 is TGTGCCAGCAGTGGGGGGACTAGCAAAGACATTCAGTACTTC. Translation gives CASSGGTSKDIQYF.

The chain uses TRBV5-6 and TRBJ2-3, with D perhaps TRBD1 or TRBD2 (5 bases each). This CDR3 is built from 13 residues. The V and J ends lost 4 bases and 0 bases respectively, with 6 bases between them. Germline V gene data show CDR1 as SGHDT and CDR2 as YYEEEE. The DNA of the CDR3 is TGTGCCAGCAGCCGGGACAGCACAGATACGCAGTATTTT. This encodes CASSRDSTDTQYF.

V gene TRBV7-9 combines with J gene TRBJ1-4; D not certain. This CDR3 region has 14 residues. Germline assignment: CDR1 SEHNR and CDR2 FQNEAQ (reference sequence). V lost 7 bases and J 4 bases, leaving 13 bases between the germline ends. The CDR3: CASTAGLRNEKLFF. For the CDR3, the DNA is TGTGCCAGCACCGCCGGGCTCCGTAATGAAAAACTGTTTTTT.

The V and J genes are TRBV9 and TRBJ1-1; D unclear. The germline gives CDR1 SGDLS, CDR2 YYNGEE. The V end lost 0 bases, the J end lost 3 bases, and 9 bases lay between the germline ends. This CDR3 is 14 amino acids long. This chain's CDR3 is CASSVAPEDTEAFF. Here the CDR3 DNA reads TGTGCCAGCAGCGTAGCCCCGGAGGACACTGAAGCTTTCTTT.

The CDR3 here is CASSLRAGFSGNTIYF. For the CDR3, the DNA is TGCGCCAGCAGCTTGAGGGCGGGTTTCTCTGGAAACACCATATATTTT. V and J are TRBV5-1 and TRBJ1-3; D is uncertain. Germline CDR1 and CDR2: SGHRS and YFSETQ. Trimming removed 1 base from V and 0 bases from J, with 11 bases in between. This CDR3 has 16 residues. Combining the CDR3 with reference TRBV5-1 and TRBJ1-3 gives the whole variable domain KAGVTQTPRYLIKTRGQQVTLSCSPISGHRSVSWYQQTPGQGLQFLFEYFSETQRNKGNFPGRFSGRQFSNSRSEMNVSTLELGDSALYLCASSLRAGFSGNTIYFGEGSWLTVV.

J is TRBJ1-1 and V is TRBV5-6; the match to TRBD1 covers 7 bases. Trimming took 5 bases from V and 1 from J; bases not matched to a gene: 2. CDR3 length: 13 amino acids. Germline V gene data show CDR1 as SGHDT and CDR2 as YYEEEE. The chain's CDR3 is CASRGQENTEAFF. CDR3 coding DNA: TGTGCCAGCAGAGGACAGGAGAACACTGAAGCTTTCTTT.

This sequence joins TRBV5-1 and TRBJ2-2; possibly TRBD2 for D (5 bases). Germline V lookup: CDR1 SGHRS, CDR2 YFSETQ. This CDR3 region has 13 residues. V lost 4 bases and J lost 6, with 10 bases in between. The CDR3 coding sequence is TGCGCCAGCAGCCCGGCAGCGGCCGGGGAGCTGTTTTTT. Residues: CASSPAAAGELFF. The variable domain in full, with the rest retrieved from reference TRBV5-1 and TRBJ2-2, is KAGVTQTPRYLIKTRGQQVTLSCSPISGHRSVSWYQQTPGQGLQFLFEYFSETQRNKGNFPGRFSGRQFSNSRSEMNVSTLELGDSALYLCASSPAAAGELFFGEGSRLTVL.

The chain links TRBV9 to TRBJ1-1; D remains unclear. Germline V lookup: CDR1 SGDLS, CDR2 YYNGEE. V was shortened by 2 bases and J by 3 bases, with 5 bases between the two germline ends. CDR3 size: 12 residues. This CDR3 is CASSVGDTEAFF. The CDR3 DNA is TGTGCCAGCAGCGTCGGCGACACTGAAGCTTTCTTT.

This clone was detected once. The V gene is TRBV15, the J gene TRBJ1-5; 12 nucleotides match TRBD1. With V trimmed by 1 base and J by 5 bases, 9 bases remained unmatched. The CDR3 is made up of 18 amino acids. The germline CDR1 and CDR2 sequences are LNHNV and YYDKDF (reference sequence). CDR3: CATSRGWGGQGAYQPQHF. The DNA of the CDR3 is TGTGCCACCAGCAGAGGCTGGGGGGGACAGGGGGCGTATCAGCCCCAGCATTTT.

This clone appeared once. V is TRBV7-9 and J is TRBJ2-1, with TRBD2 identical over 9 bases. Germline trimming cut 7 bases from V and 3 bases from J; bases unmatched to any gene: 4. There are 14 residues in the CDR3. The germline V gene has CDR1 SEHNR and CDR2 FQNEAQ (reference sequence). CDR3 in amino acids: CASNLAGIYNEQFF. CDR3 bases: TGTGCCAGCAACCTAGCGGGAATCTACAATGAGCAGTTCTTC.

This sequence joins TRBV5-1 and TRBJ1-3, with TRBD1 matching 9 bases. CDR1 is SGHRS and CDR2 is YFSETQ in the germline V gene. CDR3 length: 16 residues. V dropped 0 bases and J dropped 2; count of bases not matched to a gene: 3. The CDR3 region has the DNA TGCGCCAGCAGCTTGGGAGGGACAGGGCCTGGAAACACCATATATTTT. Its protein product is CASSLGGTGPGNTIYF.

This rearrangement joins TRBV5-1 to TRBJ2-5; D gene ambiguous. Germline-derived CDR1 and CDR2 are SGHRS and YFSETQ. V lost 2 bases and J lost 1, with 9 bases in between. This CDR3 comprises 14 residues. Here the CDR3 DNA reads TGCGCCAGCAGCTTTCAGGCGACCCAAGAGACCCAGTACTTC. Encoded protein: CASSFQATQETQYF.

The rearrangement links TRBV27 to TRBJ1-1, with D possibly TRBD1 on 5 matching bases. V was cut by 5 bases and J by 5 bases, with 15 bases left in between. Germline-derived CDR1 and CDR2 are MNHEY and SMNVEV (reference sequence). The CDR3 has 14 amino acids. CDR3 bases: TGTGCCAGCAGTCCTTCATTTTGGGGGACTGAAGCTTTCTTT. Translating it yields CASSPSFWGTEAFF.

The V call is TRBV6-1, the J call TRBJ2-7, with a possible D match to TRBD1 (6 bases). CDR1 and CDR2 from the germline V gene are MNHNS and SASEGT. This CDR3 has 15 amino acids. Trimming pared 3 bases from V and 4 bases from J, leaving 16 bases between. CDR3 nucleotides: TGTGCCAGCAGTGATGGGGGCTTTAGGGGGTACGAGCAGTACTTC. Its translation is CASSDGGFRGYEQYF.

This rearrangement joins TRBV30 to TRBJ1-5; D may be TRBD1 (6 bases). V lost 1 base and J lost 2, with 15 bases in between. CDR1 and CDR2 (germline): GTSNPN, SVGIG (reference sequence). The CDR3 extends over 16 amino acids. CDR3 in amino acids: CAWSAGGGLGNQPQHF. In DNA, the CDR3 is TGTGCCTGGAGTGCGGGAGGGGGGCTTGGCAATCAGCCCCAGCATTTT.

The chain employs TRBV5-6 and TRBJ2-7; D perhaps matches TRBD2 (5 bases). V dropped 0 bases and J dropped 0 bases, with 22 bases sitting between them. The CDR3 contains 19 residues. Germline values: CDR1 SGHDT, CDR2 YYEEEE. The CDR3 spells CASSLASGRSARTSYEQYF. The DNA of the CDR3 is TGTGCCAGCAGCTTGGCGTCGGGGAGATCGGCCAGGACCTCCTACGAGCAGTACTTC.